This T cell receptor (beta chain) was observed in a study of T cell repertoires in cytomegalovirus infection. Across the study: Indicated by public TCR beta signatures were CMV infection and matching HLA type.

In its sample, this clonotype was seen many times. Its antigen is unknown. Study-level results: In two of eight donors, the top clonotype was HLA-C-restricted CMV-specific. Carriers of CMV and the relevant HLA type were discriminated by public TCR beta frequency.

TCRdb passed the reads through MiXCR, listing each CDR3 protein once. The sample lists hundreds of thousands of distinct CDR3 sequences, roughly 6.5% occurring once. The CDR3 runs to 13 residues. Looked up from germline, CDR1 is SGHRS and CDR2 is YFSETQ. The ends were cut back, 4 bases at V and 8 bases at J, with 15 bases in the middle. Specimen: PBMCs. This receptor was obtained from a human donor in good health (CMV status not recorded). Some clones in this sample may be carry-over from other donors' samples. The chain links TRBV5-1 to TRBJ1-1; TRBD1 might be the D (5 bases). The CDR3, as DNA: TGCGCCAGCAGCCTGGGGCTTGCCGTAGAAGCTTTCTTT. Its protein product is CASSLGLAVEAFF.